The 15 T cell receptor beta chains given below trace back to one sample, sequenced in a study of response to subunit inactivated influenza vaccine. Via MiXCR, TCRdb re-called the RT-PCR reads, giving one row per CDR3 protein. The table shows more than 250,000 distinct CDR3 sequences, with around a fifth occurring only once. This sample comprised PBMCs from blood, obtained about 20 months after vaccination. The receptors were gathered from a man aged 50-75 years who received an inactivated influenza vaccine.

The rearrangement uses TRBV6-5 and TRBJ2-5; D gene ambiguous. Germline CDR1 MNHEY, CDR2 SVGAGI. This CDR3 has 12 residues. V lost 6 bases to trimming and J lost 1 base, with 6 bases between them. CDR3 nucleotides: TGTGCCAGCAGACAAGCCCAAGAGACCCAGTACTTC. Translated: CASRQAQETQYF.

This chain uses TRBV3-1 with TRBJ2-7; 8 bases are a match to TRBD2. J lost 4 bases, V lost 1 base, and 6 bases had no gene match. This CDR3 spans 15 amino acids. Germline loops: CDR1 LGHDT, CDR2 YNNKEL (reference sequence). CDR3 loop: CASSQGGSGTYEQYF. The CDR3, as DNA: TGTGCCAGCAGCCAAGGGGGTAGCGGGACTTACGAGCAGTACTTC.

The chain uses TRBV28 and TRBJ1-1; the D is unclear. Trimming stripped 4 bases from V and 5 bases from J, with 8 bases between. The germline CDR1 and CDR2 sequences are MDHEN and SYDVKM. The CDR3 totals 12 residues. The CDR3 region is CASSWRITEAFF. The CDR3 coding sequence is TGTGCCAGCAGTTGGAGGATTACTGAAGCTTTCTTT.

The genes are TRBV6-2 or TRBV6-3 and TRBJ2-5; TRBD2 aligns across 8 bases. Germline loops: CDR1 MNHEY, CDR2 SVGEGT. V was clipped by 2 bases and J by 5 bases; unmatched bases: 10. CDR3 length equals 16 residues. The CDR3 coding sequence is TGTGCCAGCAGTTACGTGACGGGGGGGCCTTGGGAGACCCAGTACTTC. It codes for CASSYVTGGPWETQYF.

This clonotype was found a few times. The J gene is TRBJ1-5, the V gene TRBV7-8; TRBD1 is a possible D gene (6 bases). CDR1 is SGHVS, CDR2 FQNEAQ, per germline. The CDR3 length is 12 residues. Trimming removed 5 bases at V and 7 bases at J, with 9 bases between. CDR3 region: CASSADRQPQHF. CDR3 nucleotides: TGTGCCAGCAGCGCTGACAGGCAGCCCCAGCATTTT. The full variable domain, in which reference TRBV7-8 and TRBJ1-5 provide the parts outside the CDR3, is GAGVSQSPRYKVAKRGQDVALRCDPISGHVSLFWYQQALGQGPEFLTYFQNEAQLDKSGLPSDRFFAERPEGSVSTLKIQRTQQEDSAVYLCASSADRQPQHFGDGTRLSIL.

The chain joins TRBV29-1 to TRBJ2-5; D might be TRBD1 (6 bases). With 5 bases removed from V and 0 bases from J, the gap between germline ends came to 22 bases. The germline V gene has CDR1 SQVTM and CDR2 ANQGSEA. This CDR3 is 17 amino acids long. CDR3 region: CSVLWEVGQSYQETQYF. The DNA for the CDR3 is TGCAGCGTTCTGTGGGAAGTCGGACAGTCGTACCAAGAGACCCAGTACTTC.

The genes are TRBV3-1 and TRBJ1-1, with no clear D. The CDR3 is made up of 15 amino acids. Germline V gene data show CDR1 as LGHDT and CDR2 as YNNKEL (reference sequence). V was trimmed by 0 bases and J by 5 bases, leaving 13 bases between them. CDR3 coding DNA: TGTGCCAGCAGCCAAGAAGTTCCGGGAGGGACTGAAGCTTTCTTT. This translates into CASSQEVPGGTEAFF.

V and J are TRBV4-2 and TRBJ2-7; D is unclear. The CDR3 spans 13 residues. Germline values: CDR1 LGHNA, CDR2 YNFKEQ. Trimming removed 2 bases at V and 3 bases at J, with 8 bases between. The CDR3 sequence: CASSQFLNYEQYF. CDR3 DNA: TGTGCCAGCAGCCAATTCCTGAACTACGAGCAGTACTTC.

This clonotype was detected ten times or more. V usage is TRBV12-3 or TRBV12-4 and J usage is TRBJ1-2, with D possibly TRBD1 on 5 matching bases. Deletions cut 5 bases from V and 2 bases from J, with 9 bases between. The CDR3 is 13 residues long. CDR3 amino acids: CASSLQENYGYTF. The CDR3 DNA reads as TGTGCCAGCAGTCTACAGGAAAACTATGGCTACACCTTC.

A single count supports this clonotype. In DNA form, the CDR3 reads TGCAGTGCTGCCCGGACAGCTTCCTACGAGCAGTACTTC. This encodes CSAARTASYEQYF. The V and J genes are TRBV20-1 and TRBJ2-7, with a possible D match to TRBD1 (6 bases). V was pared by 5 bases and J by 1 base, with 12 bases between. The germline V gene has CDR1 DFQATT and CDR2 SNEGSKA (reference sequence). The CDR3 covers 13 residues.

This chain links TRBV7-6 with TRBJ2-1, with no clear D. The germline V gene has CDR1 SGHVS and CDR2 FNYEAQ. V dropped 2 bases and J dropped 8 bases, with 7 bases sitting between them. The CDR3 covers 12 residues. CDR3 in DNA: TGTGCCAGCAGCTTATATGGGGATGAGCAGTTCTTC. Amino acid sequence: CASSLYGDEQFF. Looking up the rest from reference TRBV7-6 and TRBJ2-1 gives the full variable domain: GAGVSQSPRYKVTKRGQDVALRCDPISGHVSLYWYRQALGQGPEFLTYFNYEAQQDKSGLPNDRFSAERPEGSISTLTIQRTEQRDSAMYRCASSLYGDEQFFGPGTRLTVL.

This clonotype turned up a few times. The CDR3, as DNA: TGTGCCATCAGTGAGTCTGAGGGCCTGGATGGCTACACCTTC. It encodes CAISESEGLDGYTF. This chain joins TRBV10-3 and TRBJ1-2; D is ambiguous. The CDR3 consists of 14 residues. Trimming removed 0 bases at V and 6 bases at J, with 11 bases between. Germline loops: CDR1 ENHRY, CDR2 SYGVKD.

This clonotype was counted a few times. This chain connects TRBV7-6 to TRBJ1-4; TRBD1 is a possible D gene (5 bases). From germline, CDR1 is SGHVS and CDR2 FNYEAQ. Trimming removed 5 bases from V and 3 bases from J, with 16 bases in between. This CDR3 has 16 residues. Written as DNA, the CDR3 is TGTGCCAGCAGCCTCCGAACCAGGGCAGCTAATGAAAAACTGTTTTTT. Translating it yields CASSLRTRAANEKLFF.

The chain employs TRBV30 and TRBJ1-5; 8 positions match TRBD1. CDR1 and CDR2 (germline): GTSNPN, SVGIG (reference sequence). This CDR3 contains 15 residues. Losses at the gene ends were 0 bases for V and 2 bases for J; bases not matched to a gene: 3. In DNA form, the CDR3 reads TGTGCCTGGAGTGTACTGGGACAGGGCAATCAGCCCCAGCATTTT. Amino acid sequence: CAWSVLGQGNQPQHF.

There are a few counts of this clonotype. The chain combines TRBV20-1 with TRBJ1-4; D is uncertain. Trimming shortened V by 1 base and J by 5 bases, and 2 bases separated the two germline ends. From germline, CDR1 is DFQATT and CDR2 SNEGSKA (reference sequence). The CDR3 is 11 residues long. This chain's CDR3 is CSARGNEKLFF. CDR3 coding DNA: TGCAGTGCTAGAGGGAATGAAAAACTGTTTTTT.